This TCR beta chain came from a study of blood T cell repertoires in COVID-19 (dated by TCRdb to 2020 to 2022). General notes on the study: Samples covering the acute and convalescent phases of COVID-19 were provided by collaborators in the United States, Italy and Spain. Where HLA class I and class II types were available, the types were taken from metadata supplied by the sample provider, not from assay-based typing. The prospective study material was composed of cDNA or gDNA derived from T cells, B-cell-depleted T cells, or PBMCs. A freely available public database, intended as a resource for researchers studying the immune response to SARS-CoV-2, is where the repertoires were released. Deeply sampled blood TCRbeta repertoires from subjects exposed to, actively infected with, or recovered from COVID-19 were included in the dataset. Sample metadata almost always included a de-identified subject ID, COVID-19 status, age in years and sex. The samples were drawn from two sources: the first 160 participants of the ongoing ImmuneRACE study, and 1,254 subjects contributed by 6 global collaborators.

Participants in the prospective study were enrolled through a virtual design, were aged roughly 18 to 90 years, and lived in 20 to 30 United States geographic areas. In the prospective study, participants were assigned to cohorts based on the clinical history participants reported in a screening survey and a study questionnaire. A participant counted as exposed if, within 2 weeks of entering the study, that participant had been in contact with someone who had a PCR-confirmed or clinician-diagnosed COVID-19 case. Mobile phlebotomists in the prospective study collected whole blood, serum and a nasopharyngeal or oropharyngeal swab from every participant. Over a 2-month period, participants in the prospective study had the option of providing additional blood draws and questionnaires. Before DNA extraction, prospective study blood samples were shipped either frozen or at room temperature. TCRbeta CDR3 regions were amplified from genomic DNA using the immunoSEQ Assay, a bias-controlled multiplex PCR. From the authors' description of their analysis: Within the assay, amplification of reference gene primers was used to estimate how many nucleated cells each sample contained. Sequence reads were collapsed and filtered to measure the absolute abundance of every unique TCRbeta CDR3 rearrangement. Productive Simpson clonality was computed per sample as the square root of Simpson's diversity index over productive rearrangements. TCRdb carries this immuneACCESS record with in-frame sequences only. Its versions omit some clonotypes, under half of them owing to an unresolved V gene in the studies checked, with the rest unexplained. The V and J calls and the clone size are those of that table, but D and trimming were determined from the DNA. This sample comprises about 300,000 clones, approximately 89% of them detected only once. Under 3% of the sample lies in the top ten.

What the study reported, not specific to this receptor: Clinical and demographic metadata were provided uncurated, with the amount varying by source and participant.

Based on the germline V gene, the CDR1 and CDR2 sequences are MNHEY and SVGAGI. Reading from cysteine to phenylalanine, the CDR3 counts 15 amino acids. Only the CDR3 region is kept as DNA, spanning 45 bases read in frame from base 1. Trimming removed 0 bases from V and 0 bases from J, leaving 8 bases between the germline ends. This clone was seen more than once but under ten times. Its binding antigen is unknown. Base qualities are missing; no much larger clone stands one base away. The rearrangement combines TRBV6-5 with TRBJ1-1; the D gene lacks a confident call. Input material: PBMCs or T cells enriched from blood (not recorded which). The receptor comes from a woman aged 45-59 years who had been exposed to COVID-19. Read as DNA, the sequence is TGTGCCAGCAGTTACTCGGAGAACCTGAACACTGAAGCTTTCTTT. This is translated as CASSYSENLNTEAFF.